These 13 T cell receptor beta chains were sequenced from one sample in a study of siplizumab effects on memory and regulatory T cells. This table comes from immunoSEQ multiplex PCR, and its TCRdb copy is limited to in-frame clones, with some not included. The sample holds approximately 100,000 clones, about 91% seen once. The source material was CD4+ T cells sorted from blood. These receptors were obtained from a human donor in good health. Some clones in this sample may be carry-over from other donors' samples.

This sequence joins TRBV5-6 and TRBJ1-5; no definite D call. Trimming stripped 1 base from V and 5 bases from J, with 4 bases between. The CDR3 totals 12 residues. Germline loops: CDR1 SGHDT, CDR2 YYEEEE. CDR3 nucleotides: TGTGCCAGCAGCTTGAGCGATCAGCCCCAGCATTTT. It specifies CASSLSDQPQHF.

This chain connects TRBV5-1 to TRBJ2-7; no reliable D call. Germline CDR1 is SGHRS and CDR2 is YFSETQ. The CDR3 is 12 residues long. Trimming removed 4 bases from V and 10 bases from J, with 15 bases in between. The DNA for the CDR3 is TGCGCCAGCAGCCCAGACCGAAACTCCCAGTACTTC. Its protein product is CASSPDRNSQYF.

The gene calls are TRBV5-1 and TRBJ2-2, with 9 bases aligning to TRBD1. CDR3 length equals 15 residues. V was clipped by 0 bases and J by 4 bases; unmatched bases: 1. Germline lookup yields CDR1 SGHRS and CDR2 YFSETQ. The CDR3 nucleotides are TGCGCCAGCAGCTTGGGACAGGGGGGCACCGGGGAGCTGTTTTTT. It translates to CASSLGQGGTGELFF.

This chain joins TRBV5-1 and TRBJ2-3; 7 bases fit TRBD2. V was clipped by 6 bases and J by 4 bases; unmatched bases: 11. The CDR3 length is 15 residues. CDR1 and CDR2 (germline): SGHRS, YFSETQ. The CDR3 DNA reads as TGCGCCAGCACCACCGCGGGAGCTAGGGCAGATACGCAGTATTTT. Its translation: CASTTAGARADTQYF.

The rearrangement links TRBV18 to TRBJ1-5; unclear D gene. The germline V gene encodes CDR1 KGHSH and CDR2 LQKENI. The CDR3 length is 16 residues. The V end lost 3 bases, the J end lost 4 bases, and 16 bases lay between the germline ends. The CDR3 coding sequence is TGTGCCAGCTCACCTCTCGCGCCCGGGTATAATCAGCCCCAGCATTTT. It specifies CASSPLAPGYNQPQHF.

The CDR3, as DNA: TGTGCTAGTGGCAAGCGGGAGTTTGCCGGGGAGCTGTTTTTT. It yields the protein CASGKREFAGELFF. The chain joins TRBV12-5 to TRBJ2-2, with 8 bases fitting TRBD2. The germline V gene encodes CDR1 LGHNT and CDR2 FRNRAP. The length of the CDR3 is 14 residues. V gave up 6 bases and J gave up 6 bases; unmatched junction bases: 6.

The V and J genes are TRBV5-8 and TRBJ2-7; TRBD2 aligns across 10 bases. Germline V gene sequence: CDR1 SGHTS, CDR2 YDEGEE. V shed 0 bases, J shed 1 base, and the junction held 10 bases outside the gene matches. The CDR3 is 18 residues long. Here the CDR3 reads CASSLAAGAAGGSYEQYF. As DNA, the CDR3 is TGTGCCAGCAGCTTGGCAGCGGGGGCAGCGGGAGGGTCCTACGAGCAGTACTTC.

This clone was seen only once. V usage is TRBV5-1 and J usage is TRBJ1-2; 9 bases match TRBD1. The CDR3 is 13 amino acids. Germline values: CDR1 SGHRS, CDR2 YFSETQ. V lost 4 bases, J lost 8 bases, and 6 bases stayed unmatched. The CDR3 DNA reads TGCGCCAGCAGCCTACAGGGGGCGGAGGGCTACACCTTC. It specifies CASSLQGAEGYTF.

V and J are TRBV19 and TRBJ2-2; maybe TRBD1 (6 bases). The ends were cut back, 6 bases at V and 7 bases at J, with 15 bases in the middle. Germline CDR1 LNHDA, CDR2 SQIVND (reference sequence). The CDR3 extends over 14 amino acids. In DNA, the CDR3 is TGTGCCAGTAGCAAAACAGGGTTTTTCGGGGAGCTGTTTTTT. It codes for CASSKTGFFGELFF. The whole variable domain, filled in from reference TRBV19 and TRBJ2-2, reads DGGITQSPKYLFRKEGQNVTLSCEQNLNHDAMYWYRQDPGQGLRLIYYSQIVNDFQKGDIAEGYSVSREKKESFPLTVTSAQKNPTAFYLCASSKTGFFGELFFGEGSRLTVL.

This sequence joins TRBV11-1 and TRBJ2-7, with a weak D call TRBD2 (5 bases). V dropped 3 bases and J dropped 6 bases, with 21 bases sitting between them. This CDR3 has 16 residues. Germline V lookup: CDR1 SGHAT, CDR2 FQDESV (reference sequence). Written as DNA, the CDR3 is TGTGCCAGCAGCTTGGACCCCGGGATGAGTTTAGGCGAGCAGTACTTC. It translates to CASSLDPGMSLGEQYF.

The chain uses TRBV9 and TRBJ2-5, with 8 bases lining up with TRBD2. Germline CDR1 reads SGDLS; CDR2 reads YYNGEE. The CDR3 totals 15 residues. V was clipped by 1 base and J by 2 bases; unmatched bases: 4. CDR3 sequence (DNA): TGTGCCAGCAGCGTAAGCGGGAGTCGTCAAGAGACCCAGTACTTC. Its protein product is CASSVSGSRQETQYF.

The V call is TRBV11-2, the J call TRBJ2-5; 10 bases are a match to TRBD2. The J call may be mistaken, given a closer DNA end match to TRBJ2-7. The length of the CDR3 is 15 residues. From germline, CDR1 is SGHAT and CDR2 FQNNGV. The CDR3 sequence: CASRAPGTSVYEQYF. DNA of the CDR3: TGTGCCAGCAGGGCCCCCGGGACTAGCGTCTACGAGCAGTACTTC.

The chain is built from TRBV6-1 and TRBJ2-5, with 7 nucleotides matching TRBD2. The DNA end favors TRBJ2-7, so the J call may be wrong. The CDR3 loop spans 16 amino acids. Looked up from germline, CDR1 is MNHNS and CDR2 is SASEGT. CDR3 DNA sequence: TGTGCCAGCAGAGAACTCCCAGGCGGGAGCCTCTTCGAGCAGTACTTC. This encodes CASRELPGGSLFEQYF.